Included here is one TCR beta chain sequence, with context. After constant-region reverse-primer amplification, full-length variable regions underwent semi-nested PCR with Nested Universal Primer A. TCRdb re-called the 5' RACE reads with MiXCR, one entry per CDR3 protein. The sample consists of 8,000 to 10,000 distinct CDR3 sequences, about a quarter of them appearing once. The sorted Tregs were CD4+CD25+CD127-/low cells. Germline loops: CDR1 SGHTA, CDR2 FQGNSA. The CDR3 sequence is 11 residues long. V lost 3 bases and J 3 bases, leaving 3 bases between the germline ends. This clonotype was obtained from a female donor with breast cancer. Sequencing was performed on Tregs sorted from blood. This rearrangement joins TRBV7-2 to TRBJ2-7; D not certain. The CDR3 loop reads CASSFYYEQYF. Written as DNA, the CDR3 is TGTGCCAGCAGCTTTTACTACGAGCAGTACTTC.